This is a list of T cell receptor beta chains from one sample in a study of cytomegalovirus exposure and HLA in healthy donors. Using immunoSEQ multiplex PCR, the repertoire was profiled, and TCRdb retains in-frame clones only, with some absent. Of more than 85,000 clones in the sample, 86% are singletons; the top ten hold 4%. Source material: PBMCs. These receptors all come from a woman under 30 in good health and CMV-seropositive. The CDR3 runs from the conserved cysteine through the conserved F or W. The order of the fields is J gene, clone size, V gene, D gene, CDR3 DNA, CDR3 protein. A D gene is named only where the DNA matches it firmly. Part of the rows lack a size; the others show once, few, many or a class for expanded clones.

j_call: TRBJ1-5; clone_size: NA; v_call: TRBV4-1; d_call: NA; cdr3_nt: TGCGCCAGCAGCCAAGGGATAGGGCGGGACGGCAATCAGCCCCAGCATTTT; cdr3_aa: CASSQGIGRDGNQPQHF
j_call: TRBJ1-1; clone_size: NA; v_call: TRBV5-4; d_call: TRBD1; cdr3_nt: TGTGCCAGTCACCGACAGGGCCTGAACACTGAAGCTTTCTTT; cdr3_aa: CASHRQGLNTEAFF
j_call: TRBJ2-7; clone_size: NA; v_call: TRBV5-6; d_call: TRBD2; cdr3_nt: TGTGCCAGCAGTTTTGGAGTAGCGGGACCGTACGAGCAGTACTTC; cdr3_aa: CASSFGVAGPYEQYF
j_call: TRBJ2-5; clone_size: NA; v_call: TRBV6-1; d_call: NA; cdr3_nt: TGTGCCAGCAGTGAAGCGCGAGAGACCCAGTACTTC; cdr3_aa: CASSEARETQYF
j_call: TRBJ2-7; clone_size: NA; v_call: TRBV5-4; d_call: NA; cdr3_nt: TGTGCCAGCAGCTTGGCGGGAGAACCCTACGAGCAGTACTTC; cdr3_aa: CASSLAGEPYEQYF
j_call: TRBJ1-1; clone_size: NA; v_call: TRBV5-1; d_call: NA; cdr3_nt: TGCGCCAGCAGCTCCACAGGTGGGAACACTGAAGCTTTCTTT; cdr3_aa: CASSSTGGNTEAFF
j_call: TRBJ1-1; clone_size: NA; v_call: TRBV19; d_call: TRBD1; cdr3_nt: TGTGCCAGTAGTAGACAGGGGGCGTCGGTCACTGAAGCTTTCTTT; cdr3_aa: CASSRQGASVTEAFF
j_call: TRBJ2-5; clone_size: NA; v_call: TRBV4-2; d_call: TRBD2; cdr3_nt: TGTGCCAGCAGCCAAGAATGGACTAGCGGGGGGGCAGTTCGGTCAGAGACCCAGTACTTC; cdr3_aa: CASSQEWTSGGAVRSETQYF
j_call: TRBJ1-2; clone_size: NA; v_call: TRBV9; d_call: NA; cdr3_nt: TGTGCCAGCAGCGTAGATACAGGGAACTATGGCTACACCTTC; cdr3_aa: CASSVDTGNYGYTF
j_call: TRBJ1-2; clone_size: NA; v_call: TRBV2; d_call: TRBD1; cdr3_nt: TGTGCCAGCAGTGAATCGTCCTCGACAGGGGGTTACACCTTC; cdr3_aa: CASSESSSTGGYTF
j_call: TRBJ2-1; clone_size: NA; v_call: TRBV5-6; d_call: TRBD1; cdr3_nt: TGTGCCAGCAGCAAACAGGGGGCCAATGAGCAGTTCTTC; cdr3_aa: CASSKQGANEQFF
j_call: TRBJ2-5; clone_size: once; v_call: TRBV9; d_call: NA; cdr3_nt: TGTGCCAGCAGCGTAGGGGGCGGGGCAGAGACCCAGTACTTC; cdr3_aa: CASSVGGGAETQYF
j_call: TRBJ1-2; clone_size: once; v_call: TRBV27; d_call: NA; cdr3_nt: TGTGCCAGCAGCACCGGGGGGCTTTATGGCTACACCTTC; cdr3_aa: CASSTGGLYGYTF
j_call: TRBJ1-2; clone_size: once; v_call: TRBV19; d_call: TRBD1; cdr3_nt: TGTGCCAGTAGTAGGGACAGGGGTAGCTATGGCTACACCTTC; cdr3_aa: CASSRDRGSYGYTF
j_call: TRBJ1-5; clone_size: NA; v_call: TRBV6-1; d_call: TRBD1; cdr3_nt: TGTGCCAGCTCAGACAGGGGACGATGGCAGCCCCAGCATTTT; cdr3_aa: CASSDRGRWQPQHF
j_call: TRBJ1-1; clone_size: NA; v_call: TRBV7-9; d_call: NA; cdr3_nt: TGTGCCAGCAGCTTAGAGGTCCCAGGCAGAGCTACTTTCTTT; cdr3_aa: CASSLEVPGRATFF
j_call: TRBJ1-2; clone_size: NA; v_call: TRBV12-5; d_call: NA; cdr3_nt: TGTGCTAGTGGCTTTGACACATTTCATGGCTACACCTTC; cdr3_aa: CASGFDTFHGYTF
j_call: TRBJ1-2; clone_size: NA; v_call: TRBV14; d_call: NA; cdr3_nt: TGTGCCAGCAGCCAAGCAGGGTTGTATGGCTACACCTTC; cdr3_aa: CASSQAGLYGYTF
j_call: TRBJ1-2; clone_size: NA; v_call: TRBV29-1; d_call: NA; cdr3_nt: TGCAGCGTTGAAACTCAGACTTACCCCTATGGCTACACCTTC; cdr3_aa: CSVETQTYPYGYTF
j_call: TRBJ1-6; clone_size: NA; v_call: TRBV6-1; d_call: TRBD1; cdr3_nt: TGTGCCAGCTTACTAGACAGGGCGGGTTCACCCCTCCACTTT; cdr3_aa: CASLLDRAGSPLHF
j_call: TRBJ1-5; clone_size: once; v_call: TRBV27; d_call: NA; cdr3_nt: TGTGCCAGCAGAGACAGGAATCAGCCCCAGCATTTT; cdr3_aa: CASRDRNQPQHF
j_call: TRBJ2-3; clone_size: NA; v_call: TRBV11-3; d_call: NA; cdr3_nt: TGTGCCAGCAGCTTAGACGCGGGTCCAGATACGCAGTATTTT; cdr3_aa: CASSLDAGPDTQYF
j_call: TRBJ2-1; clone_size: many; v_call: TRBV1; d_call: NA; cdr3_nt: TGCACCAGCAGCCAAGAGCGGGGCTCCTACAATGAGCAGTTCTTC; cdr3_aa: CTSSQERGSYNEQFF
j_call: TRBJ2-5; clone_size: NA; v_call: TRBV28; d_call: NA; cdr3_nt: TGTGCCAGCAGTTTAGGGGTAAGGGACAAGTACTTC; cdr3_aa: CASSLGVRDKYF
j_call: TRBJ2-7; clone_size: NA; v_call: TRBV19; d_call: NA; cdr3_nt: TGTGCCAGTAGTCCAGCAGGTCCACCCGGAACCTACGAGCAGTACTTC; cdr3_aa: CASSPAGPPGTYEQYF
j_call: TRBJ2-1; clone_size: once; v_call: TRBV28; d_call: TRBD1; cdr3_nt: TGTGCCAGCAGCCCAACAGGGGGGTACAATGAGCAGTTCTTC; cdr3_aa: CASSPTGGYNEQFF
j_call: TRBJ1-2; clone_size: NA; v_call: TRBV10-2; d_call: TRBD1; cdr3_nt: TGCGCCAGCAGTGACCCCGCGGGACAGGGGGTGAACTATGGCTACACCTTC; cdr3_aa: CASSDPAGQGVNYGYTF
j_call: TRBJ2-7; clone_size: NA; v_call: TRBV12-5; d_call: TRBD1; cdr3_nt: TGTGCTAGTGGCCGCGAGCTAAGGGGGCTTTACGAGCAGTACTTC; cdr3_aa: CASGRELRGLYEQYF
j_call: TRBJ2-1; clone_size: few; v_call: TRBV10-3; d_call: TRBD2; cdr3_nt: TGTGCCAGCCTAGCGGGAGTTGGTTACAATGAGCAGTTCTTC; cdr3_aa: CASLAGVGYNEQFF